Included here is one TCR beta chain sequence, with context. Antigen specificity is unknown. This sample was taken from a study of CD8 T cells in ankylosing spondylitis. Broader study findings: The authors reported significant enrichment of disease-linked clones in matched ankylosing spondylitis synovial fluid. Several of the motif variants were reported before in synovial fluid and blood from reactive arthritis. It appeared that ankylosing spondylitis blood was characterized by a TCR beta motif of fewer than 10 highly homologous variants. Peripheral blood held disease-linked clones only at relatively low frequency, and these were CD8+.

For TCR beta, libraries came from quantitative 5'-RACE with molecular barcodes. From the 5' RACE reads, TCRdb called clonotypes with MiXCR, one entry per CDR3 protein. The sample consists of some 840,000 distinct CDR3 sequences, about 11% of them appearing once. The CDR3 runs 17 residues. In germline, CDR1 is KGHSH, CDR2 LQKENI. Unmatched junction bases numbered 7, after V lost 3 bases and J lost 5 bases. This clonotype was sampled from a male donor with ankylosing spondylitis. This chain connects TRBV18 to TRBJ2-3; 14 positions match TRBD2. Sequences were obtained from blood, either unsorted or a sorted T cell fraction (not recorded which). CDR3 in amino acids: CASSPTGLAGAVDTQYF. In DNA form, the CDR3 reads TGTGCCAGCTCACCCACGGGACTAGCGGGAGCAGTAGATACGCAGTATTTT.